Given below is one T cell receptor (beta chain) in context. The data originate from a study of blood T cell repertoires in COVID-19. Produced via immunoSEQ multiplex PCR; TCRdb's table is partial and in-frame only. There are approximately 130,000 clones in the sample; about 80% occur only once, and less than 14% lies in the top ten. Germline CDR1 LGHDT, CDR2 YNNKEL (reference sequence). Trimming left V 0 bases short and J 11 bases short, with 13 bases between. The CDR3 is 13 amino acids. The specimen sequenced was peripheral blood. J is TRBJ2-5 and V is TRBV3-1 (or the pseudogene TRBV3-2); unclear D gene. The receptor was isolated from a human donor in a cohort sampled during active COVID-19. This CDR3 is CASSQERVNGQYF. In nucleotides, the CDR3 is TGTGCCAGCAGCCAAGAAAGAGTAAACGGTCAGTACTTC.